A selection of T cell receptor beta chains follows, all from one sample in a study of T cell responses to AZD1222 COVID-19 vaccine. The method was immunoSEQ multiplex PCR; TCRdb's version includes in-frame clones alone and lacks a portion of them. The top ten clones hold 1.8% of a sample with 150,000 to 190,000 clones, approximately 90% of them seen once. The material was peripheral blood, obtained on day 0 of AZD1222 vaccination. These receptors were taken from an adult in good health. CDR3s include the opening cysteine and the closing phenylalanine or tryptophan. D genes are given only for firm matches. Some rows have no size entry. The others give once, few or many, or a class for an expanded clone.

TRBV6-5	TRBJ1-5	14	NA	NA	CASSVLGADQPQHF	TGTGCCAGCTCTGTATTGGGTGCCGATCAGCCCCAGCATTTT
TRBV19	TRBJ1-2	13	TRBD1	NA	CASRDSEFYGYTF	TGTGCCAGCCGGGACAGCGAATTCTATGGCTACACCTTC
TRBV28	TRBJ1-2	17	TRBD1	NA	CASSLMAGGVSAYGYTF	TGTGCCAGCAGTTTGATGGCAGGGGGCGTTTCGGCTTATGGCTACACCTTC
TRBV10-3	TRBJ1-2	12	NA	NA	CAISVANYGYTF	TGTGCCATCAGTGTCGCTAACTATGGCTACACCTTC
TRBV6-5	TRBJ1-1	16	NA	NA	CASNYSRRVVRTEAFF	TGTGCCAGCAATTACTCGAGAAGGGTAGTACGGACTGAAGCTTTCTTT
TRBV27	TRBJ2-1	15	TRBD1	NA	CASSRDRPSYNEQFF	TGTGCCAGCAGTCGGGACAGACCCTCCTACAATGAGCAGTTCTTC
TRBV6-5	TRBJ2-7	15	NA	NA	CASSYSPWRVNEQYF	TGTGCCAGCAGTTACTCCCCGTGGAGGGTGAACGAGCAGTACTTC
TRBV2	TRBJ1-6	16	TRBD1	few	CASRSDRGSYNSPLHF	TGTGCCAGCAGATCCGACAGGGGCTCCTATAATTCACCCCTCCACTTT
TRBV2	TRBJ2-3	16	TRBD2	NA	CASSEEQREGRDTQYF	TGTGCCAGCAGTGAAGAACAGCGGGAGGGCCGAGATACGCAGTATTTT
TRBV19	TRBJ2-1	14	TRBD2	NA	CASNSGTSKGEQFF	TGTGCCAGTAACTCCGGGACTAGTAAGGGTGAGCAGTTCTTC
TRBV4-2	TRBJ2-3	18	NA	NA	CASSPLVGAWGFTDTQYF	TGTGCCAGCAGCCCCTTAGTTGGGGCCTGGGGCTTCACAGATACGCAGTATTTT
TRBV6-1	TRBJ1-5	14	NA	NA	CASSEDTGLQPQHF	TGTGCCAGCAGTGAAGATACAGGGCTTCAGCCCCAGCATTTT
TRBV5-5	TRBJ2-3	14	NA	NA	CASSLRLSTDTQYF	TGTGCCAGCAGCCTTAGACTGAGCACAGATACGCAGTATTTT
TRBV14	TRBJ2-5	11	NA	NA	CASSQVGTQYF	TGTGCCAGCAGCCAAGTTGGGACCCAGTACTTC
TRBV23-1	TRBJ2-2	15	TRBD2	few	CASSVAGGPVGELFF	TGCGCCAGCAGCGTAGCGGGAGGGCCGGTCGGGGAGCTGTTTTTT
TRBV3-1/TRBV3-2	TRBJ1-2	19	TRBD1	NA	CASSQDQVLQGAVDYGYTF	TGTGCCAGCAGCCAAGATCAGGTTTTACAGGGGGCGGTGGACTATGGCTACACCTTC
TRBV28	TRBJ2-1	16	TRBD1	NA	CASRTQGVPSYNEQFF	TGTGCCAGCAGGACACAGGGGGTCCCCTCCTACAATGAGCAGTTCTTC
TRBV6-2/TRBV6-3	TRBJ2-1	12	NA	once	CASSYARGEQFF	TGTGCCAGCAGTTACGCGAGGGGTGAGCAGTTCTTC
TRBV9	TRBJ2-3	17	TRBD2	NA	CASSVKGTSGTSDTQYF	TGTGCCAGCAGCGTAAAAGGGACTAGCGGGACATCAGATACGCAGTATTTT
TRBV27	TRBJ1-5	14	NA	NA	CASSLWGSGQPQHF	TGTGCCAGCAGTTTATGGGGTTCGGGACAGCCCCAGCATTTT
TRBV28	TRBJ1-6	16	NA	once	CASSLLSIRLNSPLHF	TGTGCCAGCAGTTTACTGTCCATCCGCCTCAATTCACCCCTCCACTTT
TRBV2	TRBJ2-7	12	NA	NA	CASRDPYYEQYF	TGTGCCAGCCGGGACCCTTATTACGAGCAGTACTTC
TRBV5-8	TRBJ1-5	17	TRBD1	NA	CASSTGTEIDSNQPQHF	TGTGCCAGCAGCACCGGGACAGAAATAGATAGCAATCAGCCCCAGCATTTT
TRBV5-1	TRBJ2-1	13	NA	NA	CASSLDGDNEQFF	TGCGCCAGCAGCCTGGACGGAGACAATGAGCAGTTCTTC
TRBV7-3	TRBJ2-3	16	NA	NA	CASSPRGAGVTDTQYF	TGTGCCAGCAGCCCCCGAGGGGCGGGCGTCACAGATACGCAGTATTTT
TRBV29-1	TRBJ1-1	14	TRBD1	NA	CSVGTGTGVTEAFF	TGCAGCGTGGGGACCGGGACAGGGGTCACTGAAGCTTTCTTT
TRBV24-1	TRBJ2-5	15	NA	once	CATSDLGTEKETQYF	TGTGCCACCAGTGATTTGGGGACGGAAAAAGAGACCCAGTACTTC
TRBV29-1	TRBJ2-5	13	NA	NA	CSVDLVAEETQYF	TGCAGCGTTGATTTGGTAGCGGAAGAGACCCAGTACTTC
TRBV7-9	TRBJ2-1	15	TRBD2	NA	CASTPTGLAGDEQFF	TGTGCCAGCACACCCACGGGACTAGCGGGAGACGAGCAGTTCTTC